The 11 T cell receptor beta chains presented below share a single source sample, sequenced in a study of response to subunit inactivated influenza vaccine (dated by TCRdb to the late 2010s). Libraries came from RT-PCR. Sequencing took place on an Illumina HiSeq 2500. TCRdb trimmed public reads at Q25 via fastp, called clones via MiXCR and kept in-frame beta chains. Under each unique CDR3 protein, matching rows form one entry showing the most common genes and DNA. In this sample the table shows hundreds of thousands of distinct CDR3 sequences, 18% of which occur a single time. Clones ranked in the top ten supply roughly a tenth of the sample. Material: PBMCs from blood, obtained less than 6 days after vaccination. These receptors were obtained from a man over 45 who received an inactivated influenza vaccine. Donor details come from another sample of the same person, matched by shared clones.

Here the CDR3 DNA reads TGCAGTGCCGGAAGGACAGGGGGCAATCAGCCCCAGCATTTT. Amino acids: CSAGRTGGNQPQHF. This sequence joins TRBV20-1 and TRBJ1-5, with 9 bases that match TRBD1. The V gene's germline CDR1 is DFQATT and CDR2 SNEGSKA (reference sequence). The V and J ends lost 6 bases and 2 bases, in that order; junction bases with no gene match: 5. This CDR3 comprises 14 residues.

This clonotype has more than one count but fewer than ten. This sequence joins TRBV4-1 and TRBJ2-1; TRBD2 agrees at 12 bases. The germline V gene encodes CDR1 MGHRA and CDR2 YSYEKL. Trimming cost V 3 bases and J 3 bases; bases outside gene matches: 6. This CDR3 comprises 17 residues. CDR3: CASSHGETSGSYNEQFF. The CDR3 bases are TGCGCCAGCAGCCATGGGGAGACTAGCGGGAGCTACAATGAGCAGTTCTTC.

The chain employs TRBV30 and TRBJ2-1; D is uncertain. This CDR3 is 12 amino acids long. Trimming removed 1 base from V and 6 bases from J, with 7 bases in between. Germline V gene data show CDR1 as GTSNPN and CDR2 as SVGIG (reference sequence). The CDR3 spells CAWSENSNEQFF. The CDR3 bases are TGTGCCTGGAGTGAAAACAGCAATGAGCAGTTCTTC. The full variable domain, in which reference TRBV30 and TRBJ2-1 provide the parts outside the CDR3, is SQTIHQWPATLVQPVGSPLSLECTVEGTSNPNLYWYRQAAGRGLQLLFYSVGIGQISSEVPQNLSASRPQDRQFILSSKKLLLSDSGFYLCAWSENSNEQFFGPGTRLTVL.

The sample holds a few counts of this clonotype. The chain carries TRBV13 and TRBJ2-4; 10 bases line up with TRBD2. Germline values: CDR1 PRHDT, CDR2 FYEKMQ (reference sequence). The CDR3 runs 15 residues. V lost 2 bases, J lost 6 bases, and 4 bases stayed unmatched. CDR3 bases: TGTGCCAGCAGCTTATCTTCTAGCGGGGGAAACATTCAGTACTTC. Amino acids: CASSLSSSGGNIQYF.

The chain is built from TRBV29-1 and TRBJ2-3; 12 bases map to TRBD2. Germline trimming cut 6 bases from V and 2 bases from J; bases unmatched to any gene: 6. From germline, CDR1 is SQVTM and CDR2 ANQGSEA. The CDR3 is made up of 15 amino acids. As DNA, the CDR3 is TGCAGCGTGGCATGGACTAGCGGGGCCACAGATACGCAGTATTTT. This encodes CSVAWTSGATDTQYF.

This clonotype was observed a handful of times. The chain has TRBV20-1 and TRBJ1-2; D uncertain. Trimming took off 3 bases at V and 4 bases at J, with 15 bases between the two ends. This CDR3 spans 14 amino acids. Germline V CDR1 and CDR2: DFQATT, SNEGSKA (reference sequence). This CDR3 is CSASQDPPFYGYTF. CDR3 bases: TGCAGTGCTAGTCAGGACCCACCCTTCTATGGCTACACCTTC.

The chain combines TRBV10-3 with TRBJ1-2, with D possibly being TRBD1 (6 bases). The CDR3 extends over 16 amino acids. The V gene's germline CDR1 is ENHRY and CDR2 SYGVKD. The V and J ends lost 0 bases and 5 bases respectively, with 16 bases between them. The CDR3 sequence: CAISESSQGNRYGYTF. CDR3 DNA: TGTGCCATCAGTGAGTCTTCTCAGGGGAATAGGTATGGCTACACCTTC.

This sequence joins TRBV20-1 and TRBJ1-6, with D possibly TRBD1 on 5 matching bases. The V gene lost 6 bases and the J gene lost 6 bases, with 18 bases spanning the gap. CDR3 length equals 15 residues. Germline CDR1 reads DFQATT; CDR2 reads SNEGSKA (reference sequence). The CDR3 reads CSARGRGGTNSPLHF. The CDR3 DNA sequence: TGCAGTGCGAGGGGTCGAGGAGGGACTAATTCACCCCTCCACTTT.

This clonotype occurred many times. This sequence joins TRBV7-2 and TRBJ2-1, with D possibly TRBD1 on 6 matching bases. The ends were cut back, 5 bases at V and 1 base at J, with 15 bases in the middle. Per germline, CDR1 SGHTA and CDR2 FQGNSA. The length of the CDR3 is 16 residues. This CDR3 is CASSAEGVGSYNEQFF. The DNA for the CDR3 is TGTGCCAGCAGCGCAGAGGGGGTAGGGTCCTACAATGAGCAGTTCTTC.

The chain is built from TRBV7-2 and TRBJ2-2; D perhaps matches TRBD1 (6 bases). CDR1 and CDR2 (germline): SGHTA, FQGNSA. The V gene lost 0 bases and the J gene lost 3 bases, with 14 bases spanning the gap. The CDR3 runs 17 residues. The CDR3 protein is CASSLADPGVYTGELFF. In nucleotides, the CDR3 is TGTGCCAGCAGCTTAGCGGATCCAGGGGTTTACACCGGGGAGCTGTTTTTT. The variable domain in full, completed from reference TRBV7-2 and TRBJ2-2, reads GAGVSQSPSNKVTEKGKDVELRCDPISGHTALYWYRQSLGQGLEFLIYFQGNSAPDKSGLPSDRFSAERTGGSVSTLTIQRTQQEDSAVYLCASSLADPGVYTGELFFGEGSRLTVL.

This clonotype has only a few counts. CDR3 in amino acids: CATSRVVWSEAFF. Here the CDR3 DNA reads TGTGCCACCAGCAGAGTAGTTTGGTCTGAAGCTTTCTTT. J is TRBJ1-1 and V is TRBV15, with D uncertain. The CDR3 has 13 amino acids. Between the trimmed V and J ends, which lost 1 base and 6 bases, there was a span of 9 bases. Looked up from germline, CDR1 is LNHNV and CDR2 is YYDKDF (reference sequence).